Sequencing of this T cell receptor (beta chain) was carried out in a study of blood T cells in healthy people across ages. Points from the study as a whole: Nothing was known about donor CMV status, and this possibly confounded expanded clonotype changes. A strong correlation between TCR beta diversity and naive T cell percentage was seen.

For the second PCR, which ran for about 6 to 11 cycles, a sample-barcoded 5' primer and a J-beta primer mix were used. TCRdb re-derived calls from the 5' RACE reads in MiXCR, one entry per CDR3 protein. The table has about 650,000 distinct CDR3 sequences, roughly half seen once. Per the germline V gene, CDR1 is KGHSH and CDR2 is LQKENI. The length of the CDR3 is 13 residues. V was shortened by 0 bases and J by 5 bases, with 8 bases between the two germline ends. This clonotype occurred many times. Its antigen remains unknown. The study isolated at least 6 million PBMCs from each sample. J is TRBJ2-7 and V is TRBV18; D unclear. This clonotype was obtained from an elderly woman in good health. The source material was blood. The CDR3 sequence is CASSPPIRDEQYF. CDR3 nucleotide sequence: TGTGCCAGCTCACCACCGATAAGGGACGAGCAGTACTTC.